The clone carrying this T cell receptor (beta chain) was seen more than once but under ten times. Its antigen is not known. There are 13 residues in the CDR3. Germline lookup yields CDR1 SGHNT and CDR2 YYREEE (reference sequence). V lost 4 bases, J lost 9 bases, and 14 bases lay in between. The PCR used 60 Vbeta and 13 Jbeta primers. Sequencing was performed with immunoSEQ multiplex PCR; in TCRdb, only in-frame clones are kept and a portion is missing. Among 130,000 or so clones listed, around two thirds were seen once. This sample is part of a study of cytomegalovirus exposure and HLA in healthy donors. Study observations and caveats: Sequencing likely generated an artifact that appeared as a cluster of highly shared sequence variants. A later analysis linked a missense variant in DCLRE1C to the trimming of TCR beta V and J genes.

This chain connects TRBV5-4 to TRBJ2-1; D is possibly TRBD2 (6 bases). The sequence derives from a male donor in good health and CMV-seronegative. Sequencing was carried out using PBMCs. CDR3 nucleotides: TGTGCCAGCAGCGCCCCTTGGGGAGGTGAGCAGTTCTTC. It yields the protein CASSAPWGGEQFF.